What follows is one T cell receptor (beta chain) and its context. The antigen it recognizes is unknown. Within one base of it there is no much larger clone, and no base qualities were kept. To sequence the TCRbeta CDR3 region, genomic DNA was isolated from the sorted cells. The immunoSEQ Assay was used for sequencing of TCRbeta CDR3 regions. TCRdb stores this immuneACCESS table with in-frame sequences only. Part of the clones is absent; in the studies checked, under half of the shortfall reflects unresolved V genes, and no reason is known for the rest. The sample contains about 58,000 clones, roughly 84% of them found a single time. The ten top clones hold around 0.91% of the sample. This record belongs to a study of OX40 agonist ivuxolimab in advanced cancers. About the full investigation: Ivuxolimab was a fully human IgG2 agonistic monoclonal antibody targeting the costimulatory receptor OX40 (CD134). Partial responses were achieved by three dose-escalation patients, of whom one had hepatocellular carcinoma and two had cutaneous melanoma. Among the 50 to 55 dose-escalation patients, some 20 had hepatocellular carcinoma, about 15 melanoma, 9 renal cell carcinoma and 9 head and neck cancer. The point of sequencing TCRbeta in the periphery was to test whether ivuxolimab changed TCR sequence diversity and drove clonal T-cell expansion. Prior anti-PD-1, anti-PD-L1 or anti-CTLA-4 therapy was permitted, and checkpoint inhibitors had been received by less than 45% of dose-escalation patients. The paper covers the monotherapy dose-escalation part of the phase I ivuxolimab trial, which included N of about 50 patients. In the dose-escalation cohort, around four fifths of patients were male, and the mean age was approximately 64 years, with a range of about 20 to 79. Intravenous ivuxolimab was administered to patients every 2 weeks at six dose levels: 0.01, 0.1, 0.3, 1.5, 3 and 10 mg/kg.

The trial excluded patients who had a history of autoimmune disease or who were on systemic immunosuppression. Peripheral blood for TCR sequencing was collected from all dose cohorts at baseline, on cycle 4 day 1, and on cycle 7 day 1. The samples were taken from a phase I, first-in-human, multicenter, open-label dose-escalation trial of ivuxolimab. Adults with locally advanced or metastatic melanoma, renal cell, hepatocellular, or head and neck squamous cell carcinoma were enrolled in the trial. CD4+ and CD8+ T cells were sorted separately from peripheral blood before TCR sequencing. Summary of the overall study and its limitations: After ivuxolimab, more expanded clones were found on average in CD8+ T cells than in CD4+ T cells. In the 0.1-3.0 mg/kg groups, partial responders were among the patients with the lowest normalized peripheral clonal expansion, particularly in CD8+ T cells. The antigen specificity of the clonally expanded peripheral T cells was not determined. At doses of 0.1 to 3.0 mg/kg, clonal expansion of both CD4+ and CD8+ blood T cells was observed from baseline to week 6. Low levels of normalized T-cell clonal expansion were also shown by some nonresponding patients.

Including the terminal cysteine and phenylalanine, the CDR3 comprises 15 residues. Only the CDR3 region is kept as DNA, spanning 45 bases read in frame from base 1. The germline ends are 16 bases apart after V is trimmed by 4 bases and J by 5 bases. The germline V gene (reference sequence) gives CDR1 as LNHDA and CDR2 as SQIVND. The sequencing here drew on CD4+ or CD8+ T cells sorted from blood, taken in a trial of the OX40 agonist ivuxolimab. This clonotype was obtained from an adult with an advanced solid tumor such as melanoma, head and neck, liver or kidney cancer. The chain is assembled from TRBV19 and TRBJ2-3; the D segment could be TRBD1, given 6 matching bases. The CDR3 corresponds to CASSKPRTGQDTQYF. The DNA reads as follows: TGTGCCAGTAGTAAACCTCGGACGGGACAAGATACGCAGTATTTT.